This passage covers 11 T cell receptor beta chains from one sample sequenced in a study of control samples from healthy donors and cancer patients. Method: immunoSEQ multiplex PCR; TCRdb's copy keeps in-frame clones and lacks some. Of 100,000 to 120,000 clones in the sample, over 75% were seen once. Material for sequencing was PBMCs. Source of these receptors: a woman in her sixties with lung cancer.

This clone was recorded only once. The gene calls are TRBV19 and TRBJ1-2, with D possibly matching TRBD1 (6 bases). This CDR3 has 14 residues. CDR1 is LNHDA and CDR2 is SQIVND in the germline V gene (reference sequence). Trimming cost V 3 bases and J 7 bases, with 15 bases left between them. For the CDR3, the DNA is TGTGCCAGTAGTATTACAGGGTTGCTCTCTGGCTACACCTTC. Residues: CASSITGLLSGYTF. Complete variable domain (other parts from reference TRBV19 and TRBJ1-2): DGGITQSPKYLFRKEGQNVTLSCEQNLNHDAMYWYRQDPGQGLRLIYYSQIVNDFQKGDIAEGYSVSREKKESFPLTVTSAQKNPTAFYLCASSITGLLSGYTFGSGTRLTVV.

This rearrangement joins TRBV29-1 to TRBJ2-5; tentatively, D is TRBD1 (7 bases). CDR3 size: 13 residues. Per the germline V gene, CDR1 is SQVTM and CDR2 is ANQGSEA. Trimming cost V 4 bases and J 0 bases, with 9 bases left between them. CDR3 region: CSVVRGDQETQYF. The CDR3 coding sequence is TGCAGCGTTGTCAGGGGGGACCAAGAGACCCAGTACTTC.

The rearrangement uses TRBV5-1 and TRBJ1-2, with 9 bases lining up with TRBD1. The CDR3 runs to 14 residues. The germline gives CDR1 SGHRS, CDR2 YFSETQ. After removal of 3 bases from V and 13 bases from J, the junction contained 13 bases not matched to a gene. DNA for the CDR3: TGCGCCAGCAGCTCCGGGGACCAGGGACAGGGTTGCACCTTC. This translates into CASSSGDQGQGCTF.

The rearrangement joins TRBV5-1 to TRBJ1-2; D gene uncertain. This CDR3 comprises 15 residues. The V end lost 0 bases, the J end lost 4 bases, and 13 bases lay between the germline ends. Germline V lookup: CDR1 SGHRS, CDR2 YFSETQ. This chain's CDR3 is CASSLDGEPLYGYTF. In DNA form, the CDR3 reads TGCGCCAGCAGCTTGGACGGGGAACCCCTCTATGGCTACACCTTC.

The chain couples TRBV7-9 to TRBJ2-1; 9 bases fit TRBD2. CDR3 length equals 18 residues. From germline, CDR1 is SEHNR and CDR2 FQNEAQ (reference sequence). V was pared by 0 bases and J by 1 base, with 7 bases of the junction left unmatched. The CDR3 sequence is CASSLAILAGRSYNEQFF. Written as DNA, the CDR3 is TGTGCCAGCAGCTTAGCTATTCTAGCGGGACGGTCCTACAATGAGCAGTTCTTC.

The J gene is TRBJ2-7, the V gene TRBV4-1, with 10 bases that match TRBD1. This CDR3 has 14 amino acids. From germline, CDR1 is MGHRA and CDR2 YSYEKL. The V gene end was trimmed by 4 bases and the J gene end by 6 bases; junction bases not matched to a gene: 6. The CDR3 DNA is TGCGCCAGCAGCCCGGACAGGGGGATTTTCGAGCAGTACTTC. This translates into CASSPDRGIFEQYF.

The genes are TRBV27 and TRBJ1-1, with D possibly TRBD1 on 6 matching bases. CDR3 size: 14 residues. V lost 7 bases and J lost 0, with 12 bases in between. Per germline, CDR1 MNHEY and CDR2 SMNVEV (reference sequence). The CDR3 loop is CASNKQGVNTEAFF. The CDR3 DNA reads as TGTGCCAGCAATAAACAGGGTGTGAACACTGAAGCTTTCTTT.

V and J are TRBV19 and TRBJ2-7, with 8 positions matching TRBD1. The CDR3 length is 16 residues. Germline CDR1 is LNHDA and CDR2 is SQIVND (reference sequence). Trimming removed 3 bases from V and 0 bases from J; junction bases left unmatched: 7. CDR3 bases: TGTGCCAGTAGTATGGGGACAGGACAGAGCTCCTACGAGCAGTACTTC. This sequence encodes CASSMGTGQSSYEQYF.

This sequence joins TRBV30 and TRBJ1-4, with a tentative D call TRBD1 (6 bases). The CDR3 has 12 amino acids. CDR1 is GTSNPN, CDR2 SVGIG, per germline (reference sequence). Trimming left V 0 bases short and J 8 bases short, with 7 bases between. The chain's CDR3 is CAWSVDREKLFF. Here the CDR3 DNA reads TGTGCCTGGAGTGTCGACAGGGAAAAACTGTTTTTT.

CDR3 bases: TGTGCCAGCTCCCAGGGATTTAGGGGCTACGAGCAGTACTTC. Translated, it gives CASSQGFRGYEQYF. The rearrangement links TRBV18 to TRBJ2-7; D might be TRBD1 (5 bases). Germline V gene data show CDR1 as KGHSH and CDR2 as LQKENI. V lost 6 bases and J lost 3, with 15 bases in between. The CDR3 is 14 amino acids. The full variable domain, its missing parts supplied by reference TRBV18 and TRBJ2-7, is NAGVMQNPRHLVRRRGQEARLRCSPMKGHSHVYWYRQLPEEGLKFMVYLQKENIIDESGMPKERFSAEFPKEGPSILRIQQVVRGDSAAYFCASSQGFRGYEQYFGPGTRLTVT.

Regarding this clone: The same CDR3 can be traced to other DNA sequences in this sample. V usage is TRBV30 and J usage is TRBJ2-1; TRBD1 or TRBD2 may be the D gene (5 bases each). The CDR3 runs to 14 residues. Germline CDR1 is GTSNPN and CDR2 is SVGIG (reference sequence). Trimming removed 0 bases at V and 0 bases at J, with 6 bases between. The CDR3 here is CAWSVGGSYNEQFF. CDR3 nucleotides: TGTGCCTGGAGTGTTGGGGGCTCCTACAATGAGCAGTTCTTC.